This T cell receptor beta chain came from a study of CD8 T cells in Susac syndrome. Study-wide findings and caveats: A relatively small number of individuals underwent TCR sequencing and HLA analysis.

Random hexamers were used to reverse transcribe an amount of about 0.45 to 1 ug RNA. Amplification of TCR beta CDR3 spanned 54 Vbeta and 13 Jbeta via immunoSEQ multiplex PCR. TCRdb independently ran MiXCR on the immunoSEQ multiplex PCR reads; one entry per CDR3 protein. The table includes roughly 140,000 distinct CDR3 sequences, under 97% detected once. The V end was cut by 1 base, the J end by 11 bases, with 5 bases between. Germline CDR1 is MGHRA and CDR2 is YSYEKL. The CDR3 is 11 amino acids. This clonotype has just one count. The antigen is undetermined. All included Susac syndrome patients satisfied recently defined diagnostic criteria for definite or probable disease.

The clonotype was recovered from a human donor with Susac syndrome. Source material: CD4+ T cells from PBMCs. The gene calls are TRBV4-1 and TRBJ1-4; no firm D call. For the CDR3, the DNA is TGCGCCAGCAGCCAAGCTGCGAAACTGTTTTTT. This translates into CASSQAAKLFF.